These T cell receptor beta chains were read from a single sample in a study of OX40 agonist ivuxolimab in advanced cancers. Libraries were prepared by immunoSEQ multiplex PCR; TCRdb keeps only in-frame clonotypes and omits some of them. The table includes over 55,000 clones, approximately 90% detected once. Sequenced here: CD4+ or CD8+ T cells sorted from blood, sampled in a trial of the OX40 agonist ivuxolimab. The receptors originated from an adult with an advanced solid tumor such as melanoma, head and neck, liver or kidney cancer. Both conserved end residues are part of each CDR3. Fields, in order: clone size, D gene, J gene, V gene, CDR3 DNA, CDR3 protein. D genes are given only for firm matches. Clone size is stated in some rows and not others, as once, few, many or a class when expanded.

>.|.|TRBJ2-3|TRBV7-9
TGTGCCAGCAGCTCCCCCCGGTCTAGCACAGATACGCAGTATTTT
CASSSPRSSTDTQYF
>.|.|TRBJ2-7|TRBV19
TGTGCCAGTAGCCAGGGGATTGGGGCTCGTTACGAGCAGTACTTC
CASSQGIGARYEQYF
>.|.|TRBJ2-2|TRBV7-9
TGTGCCAGCAGCCCCCAGACAGGGAGGCCCGGGGAGCTGTTTTTT
CASSPQTGRPGELFF
>.|.|TRBJ2-1|TRBV7-6
TGTGCCAGCAGCTTAGTAGCGGTCCGTATGTATGAGCAGTTCTTC
CASSLVAVRMYEQFF
>.|.|TRBJ2-1|TRBV27
TGTGCCAGCAGTTTACAGGGTAATGGAATCGATGAGCAGTTCTTC
CASSLQGNGIDEQFF
>.|TRBD1|TRBJ2-2|TRBV18
TGTGCCAGCTCCGCAGGACAGGGCCTCACCGGGGAGCTGTTTTTT
CASSAGQGLTGELFF
>.|TRBD1|TRBJ2-7|TRBV9
TGTGCCAGCAGCGTAGGTCCAGGGGGTAGTTACGAGCAGTACTTC
CASSVGPGGSYEQYF
>.|TRBD1|TRBJ2-7|TRBV6-1
TGTGCCAGCAGCCCATGGGGGACAGACTACGAGCAGTACTTC
CASSPWGTDYEQYF
>.|.|TRBJ2-1|TRBV9
TGTGCCAGCAGCTCTACGACTTTCTACAATGAGCAGTTCTTC
CASSSTTFYNEQFF
>.|TRBD2|TRBJ2-3|TRBV18
TGTGCCAGCTCACCAGGTTCATCCCTAGCGGGCACAGATACGCAGTATTTT
CASSPGSSLAGTDTQYF
>.|TRBD2|TRBJ2-2|TRBV4-2
TGTGCCAGCAGCCCATTACTAGCGGCGGCGAACACCGGGGAGCTGTTTTTT
CASSPLLAAANTGELFF
>.|.|TRBJ1-1|TRBV7-9
TGTGCCAGCAGCTTAGCGGGGGGGAGACACCACACTGAAGCTTTCTTT
CASSLAGGRHHTEAFF
>.|.|TRBJ1-1|TRBV5-1
TGCGCCAGCAGCTTGGACATTCGGATGAACACTGAAGCTTTCTTT
CASSLDIRMNTEAFF
>.|TRBD1|TRBJ1-2|TRBV28
TGTGCCAGCAGTTCCGCTGGGACAGGGTATGGCTACACCTTC
CASSSAGTGYGYTF
>.|TRBD1|TRBJ1-2|TRBV18
TGTGCCAGCTCACCGGAAGGGGGCAGTGGCTACACCTTC
CASSPEGGSGYTF
>.|TRBD2|TRBJ2-5|TRBV7-8
TGTGCCAGCAGCCCAAACAGCGGGAGGCGAGAGACCCAGTACTTC
CASSPNSGRRETQYF
>.|.|TRBJ2-5|TRBV4-1
TGCGCCAGCAGCCAAGAGGGACCGCCGGAGACCCAGTACTTC
CASSQEGPPETQYF
>once|.|TRBJ1-5|TRBV2
TGTGCCAGCACTCCGCAGGGTGGCAATCAGCCCCAGCATTTT
CASTPQGGNQPQHF
>once|TRBD1|TRBJ2-3|TRBV28
TGTGCCAGCAGCCATAAACAGGGGGGCACAGATACGCAGTATTTT
CASSHKQGGTDTQYF
>.|.|TRBJ1-1|TRBV7-2
TGTAAGAAAATGAACACTGAAGCTTTCTTT
CKKMNTEAFF
>.|.|TRBJ2-5|TRBV5-1
TGCGCCAGCAGCTTGGCCGGGCTACCTCGCCGGGGCCAAGAGACCCAGTACTTC
CASSLAGLPRRGQETQYF
>.|TRBD2|TRBJ2-3|TRBV7-2
TGCGCCAGCAGCTTAGGCCCTAGCGGGAGCACAGATACGCAGTATTTT
CASSLGPSGSTDTQYF
>.|.|TRBJ1-4|TRBV9
TGTGCCAGCAGCCCTGGGGCGGTGATTAATGAAAAACTGTTTTTT
CASSPGAVINEKLFF
>.|TRBD1|TRBJ1-5|TRBV18
TGTGCCAGCTCACCGGGACAGAGTCTCGGCAATCAGCCCCAGCATTTT
CASSPGQSLGNQPQHF
>.|.|TRBJ2-6|TRBV14
TGTGCCAGCAGCCAAGCCCCGTTTGGGCTGCTCTCTGGGGCCAACGTCCTGACTTTC
CASSQAPFGLLSGANVLTF
>.|.|TRBJ2-7|TRBV6-5
TGTGCCAGCCGACTGGCGGGCCCGAGCTCCTACGAGCAGTACTTC
CASRLAGPSSYEQYF
>.|TRBD1|TRBJ1-5|TRBV30
TGTGCCTGGAGTACCGGGACAGTACAGCCCCAGCATTTT
CAWSTGTVQPQHF
>.|.|TRBJ1-3|TRBV30
TGTGCCTGGAGCGTAAACGGAGCTCTCTCCAACACCATATATTTT
CAWSVNGALSNTIYF
>.|TRBD1|TRBJ2-7|TRBV7-2
TGTGCCAGCAGCTCGGACAGGCCTGGCGAGCAGTACTTC
CASSSDRPGEQYF
>.|.|TRBJ2-1|TRBV30
TGTGCCCGCGATAGCGGACTTACCTACAATGAGCAGTTCTTC
CARDSGLTYNEQFF
>once|.|TRBJ2-2|TRBV5-4
TGTGCCAGCAGCTCCGAGAACACCGGGGAGCTGTTTTTT
CASSSENTGELFF
>.|TRBD2|TRBJ2-5|TRBV5-1
TGCGCCAGCAGCTGGGCGGGGGACCACCAAGAGACCCAGTACTTC
CASSWAGDHQETQYF
>.|TRBD1|TRBJ2-2|TRBV10-2
TGCGCCAGCAGAAAAGGGACAGGGCCGGGATGGGGGGAGCTGTTTTTT
CASRKGTGPGWGELFF
>.|TRBD2|TRBJ2-3|TRBV30
TGTGCCCGCACTAGCGGGGGGTCAGATACGCAGTATTTT
CARTSGGSDTQYF
>.|.|TRBJ2-6|TRBV6-1
TGTGCCAGCAGTGAACCGTCGGTCCGTCTCTTTACAGGGGCCAACGTCCTGACTTTC
CASSEPSVRLFTGANVLTF
>.|.|TRBJ2-1|TRBV5-1
TGCGCCAGCGCAGGCGGCTCCTACAATGAGCAATTCTTC
CASAGGSYNEQFF
>.|.|TRBJ1-1|TRBV7-8
TGTGCCAGCAGCTTAGGGAGAAGGACAGCAGAAGCTTTCTTT
CASSLGRRTAEAFF
>.|.|TRBJ1-3|TRBV5-6
TGTGCCAGCAGCTTTAGGACAGTCGCCTCTGGAAACACCATATATTTT
CASSFRTVASGNTIYF
>.|TRBD2|TRBJ2-5|TRBV28
TGTGCCAGCAGTCCGGGCTTGGGGGGAGGGGAGACCCAGTACTTC
CASSPGLGGGETQYF
>.|.|TRBJ1-5|TRBV12-5
TGTGCTAGTGGCCCAAATCAGCCCCAGCATTTT
CASGPNQPQHF
>.|.|TRBJ2-1|TRBV5-4
TGTGCCAGCAGCCCCGGGGCACCGAGCTCCTACAATGAGCAGTTCTTC
CASSPGAPSSYNEQFF
>.|.|TRBJ2-7|TRBV6-6
TGTGCCAGCAGTTACGATCCGGGACAAAACTACGAGCAGTACTTC
CASSYDPGQNYEQYF
>.|.|TRBJ2-6|TRBV6-6
TGTGCCAGCAGTTCACAAAAACCTGGGGCCAACGTCCTGACTTTC
CASSSQKPGANVLTF
>.|.|TRBJ2-3|TRBV10-3
TGTGCCACCCGCGATGCTTTAGCGGAGCGGTCAGATACGCAGTATTTT
CATRDALAERSDTQYF
>.|.|TRBJ1-2|TRBV10-3
TGTGCCATCAGTGACCAGGGCGACTATGGCTACACCTTC
CAISDQGDYGYTF
>.|.|TRBJ1-4|TRBV18
TGTGCCAGCTCGCGGGCGGGACAAATTGAAAAACTGTTTTTT
CASSRAGQIEKLFF
>.|.|TRBJ1-2|TRBV4-2
TGTGCCAGCAGCCCCTCCCCCGGGGCCAACTATGGCTACACCTTC
CASSPSPGANYGYTF
>.|.|TRBJ2-7|TRBV5-1
TGCGCCAGCAGCTTGTCCGGCGACGAGTACGAGCAGTACTTC
CASSLSGDEYEQYF
>.|.|TRBJ2-2|TRBV5-1
TGCGCCAGCAGCGGGAGGGACAGAGGGACCGGGGAGCTGTTTTTT
CASSGRDRGTGELFF
>.|.|TRBJ2-7|TRBV9
TGTGCCAGCAGCGTCTCAGGGGCCAACTACGAGCAGTACTTC
CASSVSGANYEQYF
>.|.|TRBJ1-5|TRBV19
TGTGCCAGTAGTATAATTCCGGGCCAGCCCCAGCATTTT
CASSIIPGQPQHF
>once|TRBD1|TRBJ1-2|TRBV19
TGTGCCAGTCTACCGGGACAGGGGCACTCTAACTATGGCTACACCTTC
CASLPGQGHSNYGYTF
>.|TRBD2|TRBJ2-2|TRBV15
TGTGCCACCAGCAGGCAAACTAGCGGTACAAACACCGGGGAGCTGTTTTTT
CATSRQTSGTNTGELFF
>.|.|TRBJ2-1|TRBV11-2
TGTGCCAGCGCTGGGACGGGACCTGGTGAGCAGTTCTTC
CASAGTGPGEQFF
>.|TRBD2|TRBJ2-1|TRBV6-4
TGTGCCAGCAGTGAGTCCCCTAGCGGGGTTAATGAGCAGTTCTTC
CASSESPSGVNEQFF
>few|TRBD1|TRBJ1-6|TRBV6-5
TGTGCCAGCAGGGTCGAGGGGGCCGATAGTTCACCCCTCCACTTT
CASRVEGADSSPLHF
>.|.|TRBJ2-5|TRBV27
TGTGCCAGTAGATCACTCGATAAAGAGACCCAGTACTTC
CASRSLDKETQYF